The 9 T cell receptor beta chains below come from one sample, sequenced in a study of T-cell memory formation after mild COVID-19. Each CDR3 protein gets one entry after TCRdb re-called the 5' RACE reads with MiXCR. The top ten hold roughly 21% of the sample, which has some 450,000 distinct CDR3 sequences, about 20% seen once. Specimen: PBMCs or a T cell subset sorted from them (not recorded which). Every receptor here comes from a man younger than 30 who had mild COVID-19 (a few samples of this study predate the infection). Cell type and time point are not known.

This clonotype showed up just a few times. The CDR3 DNA is TGTGCCAGCAGTTGGACAGGGGGCGTCGGGGAGCTGTTTTTT. It translates to CASSWTGGVGELFF. The chain is built from TRBV6-5 and TRBJ2-2; TRBD1 matches at 11 bases. V lost 4 bases and J lost 7; bases outside the gene matches: 2. Germline CDR1 reads MNHEY; CDR2 reads SVGAGI. CDR3 size: 14 residues.

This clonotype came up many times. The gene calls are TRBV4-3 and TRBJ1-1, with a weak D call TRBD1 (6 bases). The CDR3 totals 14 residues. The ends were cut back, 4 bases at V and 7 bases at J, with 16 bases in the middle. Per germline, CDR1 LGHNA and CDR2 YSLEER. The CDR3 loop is CASSRVEQGNEAFF. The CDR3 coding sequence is TGCGCCAGCAGCCGAGTTGAACAGGGTAATGAAGCTTTCTTT.

The CDR3: CASSIGQWETQYF. The CDR3, as DNA: TGTGCCAGCAGCATAGGACAGTGGGAGACCCAGTACTTC. This sequence joins TRBV12-3 or TRBV12-4 and TRBJ2-5; TRBD1 is a possible D gene (6 bases). V was pared by 6 bases and J by 5 bases, with 13 bases between. CDR3 length equals 13 residues.

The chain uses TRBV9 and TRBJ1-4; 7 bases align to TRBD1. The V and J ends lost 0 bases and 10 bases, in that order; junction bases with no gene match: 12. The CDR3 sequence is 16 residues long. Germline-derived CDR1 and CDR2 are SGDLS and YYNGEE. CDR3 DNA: TGTGCCAGCAGCGTAGATCCCTGGACAGGCGATGGAAAACTGTTTTTT. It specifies CASSVDPWTGDGKLFF. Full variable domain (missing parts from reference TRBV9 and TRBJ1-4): DSGVTQTPKHLITATGQRVTLRCSPRSGDLSVYWYQQSLDQGLQFLIQYYNGEERAKGNILERFSAQQFPDLHSELNLSSLELGDSALYFCASSVDPWTGDGKLFFGSGTQLSVL.

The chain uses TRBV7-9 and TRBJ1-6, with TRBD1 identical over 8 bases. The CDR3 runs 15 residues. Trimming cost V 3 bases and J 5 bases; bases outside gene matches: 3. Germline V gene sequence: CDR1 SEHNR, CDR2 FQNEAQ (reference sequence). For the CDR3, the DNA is TGTGCCAGCAGCTTGCCGGACAGGGATAATTCACCCCTCCACTTT. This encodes CASSLPDRDNSPLHF.

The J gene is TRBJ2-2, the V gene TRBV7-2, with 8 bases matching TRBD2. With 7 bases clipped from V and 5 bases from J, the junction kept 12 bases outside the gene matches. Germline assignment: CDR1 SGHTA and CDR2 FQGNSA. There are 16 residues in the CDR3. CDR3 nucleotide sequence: TGTGCCAGCACCAGCAACAGCGGGGGAGGAACCGGGGAGCTGTTTTTT. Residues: CASTSNSGGGTGELFF.

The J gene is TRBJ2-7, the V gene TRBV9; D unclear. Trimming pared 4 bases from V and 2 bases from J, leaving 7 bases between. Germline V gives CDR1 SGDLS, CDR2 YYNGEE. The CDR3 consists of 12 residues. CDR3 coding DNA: TGTGCCAGCAGCCCCCCCGCCTACGAGCAGTACGTC. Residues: CASSPPAYEQYV.

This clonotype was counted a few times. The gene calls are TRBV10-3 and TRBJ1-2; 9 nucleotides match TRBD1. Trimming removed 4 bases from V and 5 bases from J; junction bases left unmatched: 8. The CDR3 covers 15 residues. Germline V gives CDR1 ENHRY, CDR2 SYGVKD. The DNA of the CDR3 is TGTGCCATCAGTGCAGATCCCGGGACAGGGTATGGCTACACCTTC. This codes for CAISADPGTGYGYTF.

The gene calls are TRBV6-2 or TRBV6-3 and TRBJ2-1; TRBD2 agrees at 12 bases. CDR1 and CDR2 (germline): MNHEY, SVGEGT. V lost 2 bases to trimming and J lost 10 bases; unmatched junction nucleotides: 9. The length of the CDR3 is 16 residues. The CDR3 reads CASSYPLAGGPEEQFF. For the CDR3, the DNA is TGTGCCAGCAGTTACCCTCTAGCGGGGGGGCCGGAAGAGCAGTTCTTC.